Described below is a single T cell receptor (beta chain) sequence and its context. Assay: immunoSEQ multiplex PCR; the TCRdb copy retains only in-frame clones and omits some. The sample includes approximately 260,000 clones, roughly 83% of them seen just once. The data are from a study of blood T cell repertoires in COVID-19. Overall study context: Sources were T cells, B-cell-depleted T cells, or PBMCs; the material itself was cDNA or gDNA.

The CDR3 is 15 amino acids. Germline CDR1 is KGHSH and CDR2 is LQKENI. The V and J ends lost 3 bases and 7 bases, in that order; junction bases with no gene match: 6. The V gene is TRBV18, the J gene TRBJ1-2, with 12 bases lining up with TRBD1. The sequenced sample consisted of peripheral blood. The source of this sequence is an elderly woman with acute or convalescent COVID-19. The CDR3 loop is CASSPPGQGALGYTF. As DNA, the CDR3 is TGTGCCAGCTCACCTCCGGGACAGGGGGCGCTTGGCTACACCTTC.